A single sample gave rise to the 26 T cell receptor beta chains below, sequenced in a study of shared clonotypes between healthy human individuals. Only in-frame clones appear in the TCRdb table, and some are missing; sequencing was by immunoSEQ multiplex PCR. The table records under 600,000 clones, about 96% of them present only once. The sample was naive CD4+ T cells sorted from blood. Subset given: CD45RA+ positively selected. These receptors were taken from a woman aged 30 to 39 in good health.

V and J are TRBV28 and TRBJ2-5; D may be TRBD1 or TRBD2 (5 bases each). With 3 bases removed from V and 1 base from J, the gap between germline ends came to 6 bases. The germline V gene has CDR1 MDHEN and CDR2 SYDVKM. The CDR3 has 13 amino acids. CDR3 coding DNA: TGTGCCAGCAGTTTGGGGACCCAAGAGACCCAGTACTTC. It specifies CASSLGTQETQYF.

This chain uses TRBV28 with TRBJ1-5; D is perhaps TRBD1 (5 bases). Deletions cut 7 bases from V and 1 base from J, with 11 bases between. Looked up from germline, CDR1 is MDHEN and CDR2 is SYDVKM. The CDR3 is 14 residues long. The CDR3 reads CASIRTLSNQPQHF. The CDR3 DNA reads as TGTGCCAGCATTAGGACACTGAGCAATCAGCCCCAGCATTTT.

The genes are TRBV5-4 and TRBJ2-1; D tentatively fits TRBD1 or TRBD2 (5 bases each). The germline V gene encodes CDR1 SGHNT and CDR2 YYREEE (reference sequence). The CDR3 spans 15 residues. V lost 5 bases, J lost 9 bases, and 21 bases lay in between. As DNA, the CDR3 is TGTGCCAGCAGGAGGACAAGAGGGGATTACGTTGAGCAGTTCTTC. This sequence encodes CASRRTRGDYVEQFF.

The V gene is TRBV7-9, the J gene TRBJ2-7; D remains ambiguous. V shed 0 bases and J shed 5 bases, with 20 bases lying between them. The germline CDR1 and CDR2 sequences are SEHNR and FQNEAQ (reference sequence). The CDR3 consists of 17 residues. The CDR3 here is CASSLAVVPKSGDEQYF. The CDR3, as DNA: TGTGCCAGCAGCTTAGCGGTGGTCCCAAAATCAGGTGACGAGCAGTACTTC.

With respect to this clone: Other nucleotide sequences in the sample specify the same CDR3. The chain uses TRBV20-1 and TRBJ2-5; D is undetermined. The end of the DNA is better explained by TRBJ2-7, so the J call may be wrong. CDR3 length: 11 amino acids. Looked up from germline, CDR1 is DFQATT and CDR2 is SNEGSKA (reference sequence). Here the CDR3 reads CSASSSYEQYF. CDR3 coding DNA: TGCAGTGCTAGTTCAAGCTACGAGCAGTACTTC.

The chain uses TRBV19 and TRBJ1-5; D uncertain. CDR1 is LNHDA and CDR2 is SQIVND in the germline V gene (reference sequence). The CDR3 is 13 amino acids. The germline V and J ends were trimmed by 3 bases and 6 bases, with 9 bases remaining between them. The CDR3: CASSIFEGQPQHF. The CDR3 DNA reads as TGTGCCAGTAGTATCTTTGAAGGTCAGCCCCAGCATTTT.

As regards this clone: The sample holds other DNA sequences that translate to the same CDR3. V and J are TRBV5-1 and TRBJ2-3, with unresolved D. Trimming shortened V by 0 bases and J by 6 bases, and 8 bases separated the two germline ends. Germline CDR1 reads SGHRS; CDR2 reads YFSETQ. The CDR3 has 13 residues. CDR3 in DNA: TGCGCCAGCAGCTTGGATAGGGTGGATACGCAGTATTTT. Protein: CASSLDRVDTQYF. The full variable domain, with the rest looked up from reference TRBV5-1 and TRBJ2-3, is KAGVTQTPRYLIKTRGQQVTLSCSPISGHRSVSWYQQTPGQGLQFLFEYFSETQRNKGNFPGRFSGRQFSNSRSEMNVSTLELGDSALYLCASSLDRVDTQYFGPGTRLTVL.

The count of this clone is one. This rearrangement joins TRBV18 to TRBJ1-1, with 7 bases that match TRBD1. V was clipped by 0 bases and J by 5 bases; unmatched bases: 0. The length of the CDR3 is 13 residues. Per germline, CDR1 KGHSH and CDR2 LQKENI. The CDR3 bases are TGTGCCAGCTCACCACCGGGACAGACTGAAGCTTTCTTT. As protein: CASSPPGQTEAFF. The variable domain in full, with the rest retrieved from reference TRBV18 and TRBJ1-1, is NAGVMQNPRHLVRRRGQEARLRCSPMKGHSHVYWYRQLPEEGLKFMVYLQKENIIDESGMPKERFSAEFPKEGPSILRIQQVVRGDSAAYFCASSPPGQTEAFFGQGTRLTVV.

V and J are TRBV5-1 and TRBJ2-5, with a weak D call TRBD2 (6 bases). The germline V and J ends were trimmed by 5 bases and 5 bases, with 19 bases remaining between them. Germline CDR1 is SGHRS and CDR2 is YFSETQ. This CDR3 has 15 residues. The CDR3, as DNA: TGCGCCAGCAGACCGCTGGGCGGGGAACGTGAGACCCAGTACTTC. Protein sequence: CASRPLGGERETQYF.

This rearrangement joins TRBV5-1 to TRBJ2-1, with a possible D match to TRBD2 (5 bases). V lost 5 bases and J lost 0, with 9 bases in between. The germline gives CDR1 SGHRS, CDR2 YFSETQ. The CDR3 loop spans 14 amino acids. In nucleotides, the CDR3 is TGCGCCAGCAGGCAGGACTCCTCCTACAATGAGCAGTTCTTC. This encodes CASRQDSSYNEQFF. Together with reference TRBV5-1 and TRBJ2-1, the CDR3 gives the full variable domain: KAGVTQTPRYLIKTRGQQVTLSCSPISGHRSVSWYQQTPGQGLQFLFEYFSETQRNKGNFPGRFSGRQFSNSRSEMNVSTLELGDSALYLCASRQDSSYNEQFFGPGTRLTVL.

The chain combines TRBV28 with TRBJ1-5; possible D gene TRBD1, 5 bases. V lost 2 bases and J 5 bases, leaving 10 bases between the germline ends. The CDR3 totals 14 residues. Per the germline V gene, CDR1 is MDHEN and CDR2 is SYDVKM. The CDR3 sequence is CASSLTTGYQPQHF. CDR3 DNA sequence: TGTGCCAGCAGTTTAACTACAGGATATCAGCCCCAGCATTTT.

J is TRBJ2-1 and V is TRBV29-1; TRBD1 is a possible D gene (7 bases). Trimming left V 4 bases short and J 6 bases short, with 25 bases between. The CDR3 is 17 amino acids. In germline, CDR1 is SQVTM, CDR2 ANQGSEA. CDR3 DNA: TGCAGCGTTGGAGGGGGCCTAGCGCGGCCCCTACGCAATGAGCAGTTCTTC. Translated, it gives CSVGGGLARPLRNEQFF.

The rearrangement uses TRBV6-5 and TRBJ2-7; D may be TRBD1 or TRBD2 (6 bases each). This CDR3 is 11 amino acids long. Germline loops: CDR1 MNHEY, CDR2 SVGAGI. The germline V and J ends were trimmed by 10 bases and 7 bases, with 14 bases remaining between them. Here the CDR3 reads CATKGGGEQYF. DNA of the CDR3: TGTGCCACCAAGGGGGGAGGAGAGCAGTACTTC.

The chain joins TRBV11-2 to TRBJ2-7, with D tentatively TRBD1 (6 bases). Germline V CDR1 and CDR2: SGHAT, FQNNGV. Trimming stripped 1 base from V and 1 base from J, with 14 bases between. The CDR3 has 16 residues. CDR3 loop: CASSLVLGAFSYEQYF. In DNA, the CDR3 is TGTGCCAGCAGCTTAGTACTGGGGGCGTTTTCCTACGAGCAGTACTTC.

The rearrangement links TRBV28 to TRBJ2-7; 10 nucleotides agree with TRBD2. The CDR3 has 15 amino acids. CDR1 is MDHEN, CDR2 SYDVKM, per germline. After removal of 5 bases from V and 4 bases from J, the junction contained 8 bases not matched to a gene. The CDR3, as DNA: TGTGCCAGCAGTCTAGCGGGAGAAGGACGGTACGAGCAGTACTTC. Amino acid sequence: CASSLAGEGRYEQYF.

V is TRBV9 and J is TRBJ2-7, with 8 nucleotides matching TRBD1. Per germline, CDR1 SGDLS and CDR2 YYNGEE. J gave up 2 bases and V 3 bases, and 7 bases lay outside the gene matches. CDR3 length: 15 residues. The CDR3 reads CASSAGQGRPYEQYF. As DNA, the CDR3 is TGTGCCAGCAGCGCCGGACAGGGAAGACCCTACGAGCAGTACTTC.

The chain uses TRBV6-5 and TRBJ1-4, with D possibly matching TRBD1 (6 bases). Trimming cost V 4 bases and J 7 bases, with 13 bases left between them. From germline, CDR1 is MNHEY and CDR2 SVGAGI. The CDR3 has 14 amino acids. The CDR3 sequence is CASSFQGLGEKLFF. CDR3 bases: TGTGCCAGCAGTTTCCAGGGGCTAGGTGAAAAACTGTTTTTT.

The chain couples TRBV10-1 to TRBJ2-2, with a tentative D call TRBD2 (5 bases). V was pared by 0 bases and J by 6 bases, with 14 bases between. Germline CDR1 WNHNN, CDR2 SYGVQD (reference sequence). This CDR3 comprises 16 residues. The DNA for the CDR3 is TGCGCCAGCAGTGAGTCGTCGGGGTATGGCGCCGGGGAGCTGTTTTTT. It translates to CASSESSGYGAGELFF.

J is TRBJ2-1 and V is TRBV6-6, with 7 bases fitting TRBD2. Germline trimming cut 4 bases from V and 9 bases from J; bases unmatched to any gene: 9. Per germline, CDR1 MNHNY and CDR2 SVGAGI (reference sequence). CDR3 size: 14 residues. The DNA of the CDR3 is TGTGCCAGCAGTTCCCACGCGCGGGAGCTTGAGCAGTTCTTC. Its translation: CASSSHARELEQFF.

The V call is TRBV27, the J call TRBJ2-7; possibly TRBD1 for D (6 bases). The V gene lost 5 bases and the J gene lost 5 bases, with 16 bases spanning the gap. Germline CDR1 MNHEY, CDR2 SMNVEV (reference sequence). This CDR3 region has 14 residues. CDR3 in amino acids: CASSLQGINHEQYF. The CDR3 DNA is TGTGCCAGCAGTCTCCAGGGGATCAACCACGAGCAGTACTTC.

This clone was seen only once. CDR3 amino acids: CASHRTGINEKLFF. The CDR3, as DNA: TGTGCCAGTCATCGGACAGGGATAAATGAAAAACTGTTTTTT. The V call is TRBV6-1, the J call TRBJ1-4, with 8 bases fitting TRBD1. Germline V CDR1 and CDR2: MNHNS, SASEGT. The CDR3 loop spans 14 amino acids. V shed 9 bases and J 5 bases; nucleotides not matched to a gene: 8.

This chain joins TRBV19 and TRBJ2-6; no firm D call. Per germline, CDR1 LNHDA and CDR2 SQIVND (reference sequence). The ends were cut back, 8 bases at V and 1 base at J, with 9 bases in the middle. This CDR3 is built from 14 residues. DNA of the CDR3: TGTGCCAGTCGTCTCGATTCTGGGGCCAACGTCCTGACTTTC. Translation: CASRLDSGANVLTF.

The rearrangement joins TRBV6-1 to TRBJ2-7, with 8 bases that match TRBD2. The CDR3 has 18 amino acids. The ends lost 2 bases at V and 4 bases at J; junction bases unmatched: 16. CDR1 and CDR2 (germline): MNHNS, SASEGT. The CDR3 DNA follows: TGTGCCAGCAGTGAAACCCTTACCGGGACTAGTACGCTGTACGAGCAGTACTTC. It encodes CASSETLTGTSTLYEQYF.

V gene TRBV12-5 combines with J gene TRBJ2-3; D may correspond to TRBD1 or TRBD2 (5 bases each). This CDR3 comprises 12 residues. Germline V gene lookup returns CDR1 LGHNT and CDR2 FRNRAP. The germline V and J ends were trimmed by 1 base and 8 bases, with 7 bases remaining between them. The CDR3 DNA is TGTGCTAGTGGTTTGGGGGACGGTACGCAGTATTTT. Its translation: CASGLGDGTQYF.

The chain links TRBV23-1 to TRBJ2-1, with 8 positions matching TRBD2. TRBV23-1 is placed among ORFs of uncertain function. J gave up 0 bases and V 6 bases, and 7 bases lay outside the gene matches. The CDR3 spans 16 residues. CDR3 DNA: TGCGCCAGCAGCCGGGGGGGCAAGAGCTCCTACAATGAGCAGTTCTTC. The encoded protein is CASSRGGKSSYNEQFF.

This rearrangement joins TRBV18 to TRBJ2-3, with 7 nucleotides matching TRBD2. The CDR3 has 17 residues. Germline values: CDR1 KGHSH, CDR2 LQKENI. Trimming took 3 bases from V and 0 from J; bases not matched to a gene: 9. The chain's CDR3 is CASSPTIAGPSTDTQYF. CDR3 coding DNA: TGTGCCAGCTCACCCACTATAGCGGGCCCCAGCACAGATACGCAGTATTTT.